Following are 32 T cell receptor beta chains from one sample sequenced in a study of cytomegalovirus exposure and HLA in healthy donors. PCR involved 60 Vbeta and 13 Jbeta primers. Here immunoSEQ multiplex PCR was the method, and the copy in TCRdb shows in-frame clones only, minus some. The top ten hold about 2.5% of the sample, which has more than 250,000 clones, 85% to 90% seen once. Sequencing was carried out using PBMCs. All receptors derive from a woman aged 18-30 years in good health and CMV-seronegative.

This chain connects TRBV13 to TRBJ2-1; TRBD1 aligns across 9 bases. This CDR3 spans 15 amino acids. Per germline, CDR1 PRHDT and CDR2 FYEKMQ (reference sequence). Trimming at V came to 5 bases and at J to 7 bases, leaving 9 bases not matched to a gene. The CDR3 DNA sequence: TGTGCCAGCAGCCGAGATGGGACAGGGTGGAATGAGCAGTTCTTC. Translation: CASSRDGTGWNEQFF.

The rearrangement uses TRBV6-7 and TRBJ2-2, with 14 nucleotides matching TRBD2. TRBV6-7 is sorted into the ORF group, with uncertain function. J gave up 1 base and V 0 bases, and 4 bases lay outside the gene matches. This CDR3 has 19 residues. The CDR3 nucleotides are TGTGCCAGCAGTTACTCATGGACTAGCGGGGGGTGGAACACCGGGGAGCTGTTTTTT. This gives the protein CASSYSWTSGGWNTGELFF.

The gene calls are TRBV5-6 and TRBJ2-1, with 8 bases lining up with TRBD1. CDR1 and CDR2 (germline): SGHDT, YYEEEE. J was trimmed by 4 bases and V by 2 bases; bases with no gene match: 8. CDR3 length: 16 amino acids. The CDR3 DNA is TGTGCCAGCAGCTTACTCGGACAGGGTATGTACAATGAGCAGTTCTTC. Translated: CASSLLGQGMYNEQFF.

The gene calls are TRBV4-1 and TRBJ1-2, with 9 bases identical to TRBD1. The germline gives CDR1 MGHRA, CDR2 YSYEKL. CDR3 length equals 15 residues. The V and J ends lost 2 bases and 5 bases, in that order; junction bases with no gene match: 6. CDR3 protein: CASSQTGGGLYGYTF. The DNA of the CDR3 is TGCGCCAGCAGCCAAACAGGGGGCGGTCTTTATGGCTACACCTTC.

V usage is TRBV9 and J usage is TRBJ1-2, with D possibly matching TRBD1 (6 bases). The germline V gene has CDR1 SGDLS and CDR2 YYNGEE. The CDR3 loop spans 14 amino acids. Trimming cost V 4 bases and J 4 bases, with 14 bases left between them. The DNA of the CDR3 is TGTGCCAGCAGCCCCCGAGGACAGCTCTATGGCTACACCTTC. Encoded protein: CASSPRGQLYGYTF.

V usage is TRBV6-5 and J usage is TRBJ1-2; 9 nucleotides agree with TRBD1. Germline CDR1 reads MNHEY; CDR2 reads SVGAGI. J was trimmed by 4 bases and V by 5 bases; bases with no gene match: 5. The CDR3 loop spans 14 amino acids. The CDR3 DNA sequence: TGTGCCAGCAGTCAAGGACAGGGGTCCTATGGCTACACCTTC. Residues: CASSQGQGSYGYTF.

This chain links TRBV2 with TRBJ1-1, with 7 bases aligning to TRBD1. CDR3 length equals 12 residues. V lost 6 bases to trimming and J lost 7 bases; unmatched junction nucleotides: 5. CDR1 and CDR2 from the germline V gene are SNHLY and FYNNEI. In nucleotides, the CDR3 is TGTGCCAGCAGAGGGACAGAGTTTGAAGCTTTCTTT. Translating it yields CASRGTEFEAFF.

The chain links TRBV4-1 to TRBJ1-1; 9 bases map to TRBD1. CDR1 is MGHRA, CDR2 YSYEKL, per germline. The CDR3 is 15 amino acids. With 2 bases clipped from V and 5 bases from J, the junction kept 6 bases outside the gene matches. The CDR3 region has the DNA TGCGCCAGCAGCCAACAACAGGGGGCAAAGACTGAAGCTTTCTTT. Translating gives CASSQQQGAKTEAFF.

The rearrangement links TRBV4-1 to TRBJ2-5; 7 nucleotides match TRBD2. The CDR3 spans 14 residues. CDR1 and CDR2 from the germline V gene are MGHRA and YSYEKL. Trimming cost V 1 base and J 4 bases; bases outside gene matches: 3. CDR3 sequence reads: CASSQVPGGETQYF. The CDR3 nucleotides read TGCGCCAGCAGCCAAGTTCCGGGGGGAGAGACCCAGTACTTC.

This chain links TRBV2 with TRBJ1-2; D is ambiguous. This CDR3 is 12 amino acids long. Germline CDR1 is SNHLY and CDR2 is FYNNEI. The V end was cut by 4 bases, the J end by 3 bases, with 6 bases between. This CDR3 reads CASSGGYYGYTF. In DNA form, the CDR3 reads TGTGCCAGCAGTGGAGGATACTATGGCTACACCTTC.

Remarks on this clone: One end of the junction does not line up with germline, which may come from a read error. This chain joins TRBV7-9 and TRBJ1-2; D is perhaps TRBD1 (5 bases). The CDR3 loop spans 11 amino acids. Germline V CDR1 and CDR2: SEHNR, FQNEAQ (reference sequence). CDR3 protein: CASSPGHVPFF. DNA of the CDR3: TGTGCCAGCAGCCCTGGACACGTCCCCTTCTTC.

The chain carries TRBV5-5 and TRBJ1-1; 10 bases agree with TRBD1. The CDR3 has 14 residues. Per germline, CDR1 SGHKS and CDR2 YYEKEE (reference sequence). With V trimmed by 4 bases and J by 4 bases, 4 bases remained unmatched. The CDR3 nucleotides read TGTGCCAGCAGCCTGACAGGGGGCCGCACTGAAGCTTTCTTT. Amino acids: CASSLTGGRTEAFF.

This clone was picked up one time. The chain is built from TRBV9 and TRBJ2-3; tentative D call: TRBD2 (5 bases). Germline-derived CDR1 and CDR2 are SGDLS and YYNGEE. Trimming pared 3 bases from V and 3 bases from J, leaving 17 bases between. The CDR3 is made up of 16 amino acids. The CDR3 loop is CASSAGNSGGTDTQYF. Written as DNA, the CDR3 is TGTGCCAGCAGCGCCGGTAATAGTGGAGGTACAGATACGCAGTATTTT.

For this clone: In the same sample, other DNA sequences code for this CDR3. This sequence joins TRBV5-1 and TRBJ1-4; weak D call: TRBD1 (6 bases). The CDR3 is 14 residues long. V gave up 2 bases and J gave up 5 bases, with 10 bases separating them. Germline CDR1 reads SGHRS; CDR2 reads YFSETQ. The CDR3 loop is CASSLGGGNEKLFF. CDR3 bases: TGCGCCAGCAGCTTAGGGGGGGGAAATGAAAAACTGTTTTTT. The whole variable domain, filled in from reference TRBV5-1 and TRBJ1-4, reads KAGVTQTPRYLIKTRGQQVTLSCSPISGHRSVSWYQQTPGQGLQFLFEYFSETQRNKGNFPGRFSGRQFSNSRSEMNVSTLELGDSALYLCASSLGGGNEKLFFGSGTQLSVL.

The chain combines TRBV2 with TRBJ1-5, with 7 bases aligning to TRBD1. The J segment lost 0 bases and the V segment lost 3 bases, leaving 11 bases of the junction unmatched. The CDR3 spans 18 residues. CDR1 and CDR2 from the germline V gene are SNHLY and FYNNEI. The CDR3 sequence: CASSEYRDSRNSNQPQHF. The CDR3 nucleotides read TGTGCCAGCAGTGAGTACCGGGACAGCCGGAATAGCAATCAGCCCCAGCATTTT.

This rearrangement joins TRBV7-9 to TRBJ1-1; D is possibly TRBD1 (5 bases). V lost 8 bases, J lost 5 bases, and 15 bases lay in between. Germline CDR1 SEHNR, CDR2 FQNEAQ (reference sequence). This CDR3 comprises 13 residues. The CDR3: CASQRGLGTEAFF. The CDR3 region has the DNA TGTGCCAGCCAAAGGGGTTTAGGGACTGAAGCTTTCTTT.

CDR3 sequence reads: CASGIGQGQGYTF. In DNA form, the CDR3 reads TGTGCTAGTGGTATCGGACAGGGACAGGGCTACACCTTC. The J gene is TRBJ1-2, the V gene TRBV12-5, with TRBD1 matching over 8 bases. The V gene's germline CDR1 is LGHNT and CDR2 FRNRAP. CDR3 size: 13 residues. With 5 bases clipped from V and 8 bases from J, the junction kept 7 bases outside the gene matches.

The V and J genes are TRBV4-2 and TRBJ2-5, with a weak D call TRBD2 (6 bases). The V end lost 1 base, the J end lost 4 bases, and 16 bases lay between the germline ends. The germline gives CDR1 LGHNA, CDR2 YNFKEQ. This CDR3 comprises 16 residues. CDR3 sequence (DNA): TGTGCCAGCAGCCAAGGGGGACTCGGAGGGGTAGAGACCCAGTACTTC. Protein sequence: CASSQGGLGGVETQYF.

The rearrangement joins TRBV7-8 to TRBJ2-5, with no clear D. The J call may not be correct, given that the DNA end is closer to TRBJ2-7. The CDR3 is made up of 12 amino acids. In germline, CDR1 is SGHVS, CDR2 FQNEAQ. The CDR3 bases are TGTGCCAGCAGCTTCCTTGTTCACGAGCAGTACTTC. Translating it yields CASSFLVHEQYF.

The V and J genes are TRBV6-1 and TRBJ1-1; 7 bases align to TRBD1. J was trimmed by 4 bases and V by 8 bases; bases with no gene match: 4. The CDR3 is made up of 12 amino acids. Germline assignment: CDR1 MNHNS and CDR2 SASEGT. Here the CDR3 DNA reads TGTGCCAGCCTACAGGGGAGCACTGAAGCTTTCTTT. It translates to CASLQGSTEAFF.

The genes are TRBV6-5 and TRBJ1-6; 8 bases match TRBD1. V trimming: 10 bases; J trimming: 14 bases; junction bases outside the gene matches: 13. The CDR3 contains 13 residues. CDR1 is MNHEY and CDR2 is SVGAGI in the germline V gene. The CDR3 region has the DNA TGTGCCATTAGTCCAGGGGGCACGTCCGCCCTCCACTTT. As protein: CAISPGGTSALHF.

DNA for the CDR3: TGTGCCAGCACGGTAGGGACAGGGGCCCAGCCCCAGCATTTT. Amino acids: CASTVGTGAQPQHF. This rearrangement joins TRBV2 to TRBJ1-5, with TRBD1 identical over 10 bases. The ends lost 7 bases at V and 7 bases at J; junction bases unmatched: 7. The CDR3 has 14 amino acids. Germline loops: CDR1 SNHLY, CDR2 FYNNEI.

The chain combines TRBV4-1 with TRBJ2-4; unclear D gene. The CDR3 runs to 13 residues. V lost 3 bases and J lost 5, with 8 bases in between. In germline, CDR1 is MGHRA, CDR2 YSYEKL. Written as DNA, the CDR3 is TGCGCCAGCAGCCAGTTCCTCGAAAACATTCAGTACTTC. Amino acids: CASSQFLENIQYF.

The chain combines TRBV11-3 with TRBJ2-7; D is perhaps TRBD1 (5 bases). Between the trimmed V and J ends, which lost 1 base and 7 bases, there was a span of 11 bases. Germline V gives CDR1 SGHNT, CDR2 YENEEA. The CDR3 runs to 13 residues. The CDR3 nucleotides read TGTGCCAGCAGCTTAGGGGGTAGGGGTGAGCAGTACTTC. This gives the protein CASSLGGRGEQYF.

This rearrangement joins TRBV5-6 to TRBJ2-5; D call uncertain. This CDR3 is built from 15 residues. CDR1 and CDR2 (germline): SGHDT, YYEEEE. V lost 1 base to trimming and J lost 1 base, with 11 bases between them. CDR3 coding DNA: TGTGCCAGCAGCTTGAACGTAAAGCTCCAAGAGACCCAGTACTTC. This codes for CASSLNVKLQETQYF.

The chain's CDR3 is CASSNLQGGQGGYTF. The CDR3 DNA is TGTGCCAGCAGCAACCTACAGGGGGGGCAGGGTGGCTACACCTTC. The chain couples TRBV7-8 to TRBJ1-2; 8 bases match TRBD1. The J segment lost 7 bases and the V segment lost 5 bases, leaving 12 bases of the junction unmatched. The V gene's germline CDR1 is SGHVS and CDR2 FQNEAQ. This CDR3 spans 15 amino acids.

The genes are TRBV7-9 and TRBJ2-1, with 10 bases aligning to TRBD2. There are 15 residues in the CDR3. V lost 3 bases to trimming and J lost 10 bases; unmatched junction nucleotides: 9. Per germline, CDR1 SEHNR and CDR2 FQNEAQ (reference sequence). CDR3 amino acids: CASSFSGGTVKEQFF. CDR3 bases: TGTGCCAGCAGCTTTAGCGGGGGGACCGTGAAGGAGCAGTTCTTC.

The chain couples TRBV5-8 to TRBJ2-1; 10 bases map to TRBD2. The J segment lost 8 bases and the V segment lost 5 bases, leaving 7 bases of the junction unmatched. CDR1 SGHTS and CDR2 YDEGEE come from the germline V gene. The CDR3 loop spans 14 amino acids. Here the CDR3 reads CASRRAGGPDEQFF. The DNA of the CDR3 is TGTGCCAGCAGGCGAGCGGGGGGGCCCGATGAGCAGTTCTTC.

The genes are TRBV9 and TRBJ1-1; D ambiguous. This CDR3 has 14 amino acids. Germline CDR1 reads SGDLS; CDR2 reads YYNGEE. V was pared by 4 bases and J by 2 bases, with 12 bases between. The CDR3 loop is CASSTTVLNTEAFF. Written as DNA, the CDR3 is TGTGCCAGCAGCACAACAGTTCTCAACACTGAAGCTTTCTTT.

CDR3 protein: CATHLGGGYTNYGYTF. The CDR3 region has the DNA TGTGCCACCCACTTAGGCGGGGGCTACACTAACTATGGCTACACCTTC. This sequence joins TRBV27 and TRBJ1-2; D is possibly TRBD1 (6 bases). The CDR3 spans 16 residues. Trimming stripped 10 bases from V and 0 bases from J, with 21 bases between. Germline V CDR1 and CDR2: MNHEY, SMNVEV (reference sequence).

CDR3 residues: CASTDSPYEQYF. The CDR3 nucleotides are TGTGCCAGCACCGACAGTCCCTACGAGCAGTACTTC. The chain recombines TRBV2 with TRBJ2-5; D perhaps matches TRBD1 (5 bases). The last part of the DNA fits TRBJ2-7 better; the J call may be wrong. The CDR3 is 12 amino acids. The germline gives CDR1 SNHLY, CDR2 FYNNEI.

This clone was counted between two and nine times. The chain uses TRBV29-1 and TRBJ2-1, with 9 bases identical to TRBD2. This CDR3 comprises 15 residues. The germline CDR1 and CDR2 sequences are SQVTM and ANQGSEA. The J segment lost 2 bases and the V segment lost 5 bases, leaving 7 bases of the junction unmatched. The CDR3, as DNA: TGCAGCGTTATGGGACTAGCCCATCCCTACAATGAGCAGTTCTTC. Its translation: CSVMGLAHPYNEQFF.